The rows below give T cell receptor beta chains drawn from one sample of a study of CD8 T cells in Susac syndrome. TCRdb reanalysed the immunoSEQ multiplex PCR reads using MiXCR and keeps one entry per CDR3 protein. The sample includes about 120,000 distinct CDR3 sequences, about 93% of them seen just once. Specimen: CD8+ T cells from PBMCs. The receptors come from a human donor with Susac syndrome. Each CDR3 is given with its conserved first and last residue. The D gene is left open where the match is weak. Where a row states a size, it is once, few, many or the class of an expanded clone; other rows omit it.

d_call: TRBD1
j_call: TRBJ1-5
cdr3_length: 14
v_call: TRBV2
clone_size: .
cdr3_aa: CASSRQGSNQPQHF
cdr3_nt: TGTGCCAGCAGTCGACAGGGGAGCAATCAGCCCCAGCATTTT

d_call: .
j_call: TRBJ1-1
cdr3_length: 13
v_call: TRBV20-1
clone_size: .
cdr3_aa: CSARGNIYTEAFF
cdr3_nt: TGCAGTGCTAGGGGGAACATCTACACTGAAGCTTTCTTT

d_call: .
j_call: TRBJ1-1
cdr3_length: 14
v_call: TRBV9
clone_size: .
cdr3_aa: CASSVGAGNTEAFF
cdr3_nt: TGTGCCAGCAGCGTAGGTGCGGGAAACACTGAAGCTTTCTTT

d_call: TRBD1
j_call: TRBJ2-7
cdr3_length: 15
v_call: TRBV18
clone_size: once
cdr3_aa: CASSPGGTGDHEQYF
cdr3_nt: TGTGCCAGTTCACCAGGCGGGACAGGGGACCACGAGCAGTACTTC

d_call: .
j_call: TRBJ2-2
cdr3_length: 16
v_call: TRBV27
clone_size: .
cdr3_aa: CASSYALQPNTGELFF
cdr3_nt: TGTGCCAGCAGTTACGCCCTACAACCGAACACCGGGGAGCTGTTTTTT

d_call: TRBD2
j_call: TRBJ2-1
cdr3_length: 14
v_call: TRBV29-1
clone_size: .
cdr3_aa: CSADPGGPHNEQFF
cdr3_nt: TGCAGCGCAGACCCGGGGGGGCCCCACAATGAGCAGTTCTTC

d_call: .
j_call: TRBJ1-1
cdr3_length: 14
v_call: TRBV6-2/TRBV6-3
clone_size: .
cdr3_aa: CASKGTGLNTEAFF
cdr3_nt: TGTGCCAGCAAGGGAACAGGGCTGAACACTGAAGCTTTCTTT

d_call: TRBD1
j_call: TRBJ1-1
cdr3_length: 16
v_call: TRBV27
clone_size: .
cdr3_aa: CASSLRGDSLNTEAFF
cdr3_nt: TGTGCCAGCAGTTTACGCGGGGACAGCCTGAACACTGAAGCTTTCTTT

d_call: TRBD1
j_call: TRBJ2-7
cdr3_length: 15
v_call: TRBV5-1
clone_size: once
cdr3_aa: CASSPTGDSSYEQYF
cdr3_nt: TGCGCCAGCAGCCCGACAGGGGATTCCTCCTACGAGCAGTACTTC

d_call: .
j_call: TRBJ1-6
cdr3_length: 14
v_call: TRBV25-1
clone_size: .
cdr3_aa: CASIGQFNNSPLHF
cdr3_nt: TGTGCCAGCATTGGACAGTTCAATAATTCACCCCTCCACTTT

d_call: .
j_call: TRBJ1-6
cdr3_length: 14
v_call: TRBV4-3
clone_size: once
cdr3_aa: CASSQDSGNSPLHF
cdr3_nt: TGCGCCAGCAGCCAAGATTCAGGGAATTCACCCCTCCACTTT

d_call: .
j_call: TRBJ2-7
cdr3_length: 15
v_call: TRBV29-1
clone_size: .
cdr3_aa: CSVETLKEGSYEQYF
cdr3_nt: TGCAGCGTTGAAACCTTGAAAGAGGGTAGTTACGAGCAGTACTTC

d_call: .
j_call: TRBJ2-7
cdr3_length: 12
v_call: TRBV29-1
clone_size: .
cdr3_aa: CSARTGVSEQYF
cdr3_nt: TGCAGCGCTCGGACGGGCGTGAGCGAGCAGTACTTC

d_call: .
j_call: TRBJ1-4
cdr3_length: 13
v_call: TRBV7-9
clone_size: .
cdr3_aa: CASSYEANEKLFF
cdr3_nt: TGTGCCAGCAGCTACGAGGCTAATGAAAAACTGTTTTTT

d_call: TRBD2
j_call: TRBJ2-5
cdr3_length: 14
v_call: TRBV12-3/TRBV12-4
clone_size: once
cdr3_aa: CASSPSGVKETQYF
cdr3_nt: TGTGCCAGCAGCCCTAGCGGGGTGAAAGAGACCCAGTACTTC

d_call: .
j_call: TRBJ1-2
cdr3_length: 13
v_call: TRBV20-1
clone_size: .
cdr3_aa: CSAIGRRNYGYTF
cdr3_nt: TGCAGTGCCATTGGACGGCGGAACTATGGCTACACCTTC

d_call: TRBD1
j_call: TRBJ2-7
cdr3_length: 15
v_call: TRBV7-8
clone_size: .
cdr3_aa: CASSKTGVSSYEQYF
cdr3_nt: TGTGCCAGCAGCAAGACAGGGGTAAGCTCCTACGAGCAGTACTTC

d_call: TRBD1
j_call: TRBJ1-2
cdr3_length: 16
v_call: TRBV7-9
clone_size: .
cdr3_aa: CASSQEVGTGNNGYTF
cdr3_nt: TGTGCCAGCAGCCAAGAGGTTGGGACAGGGAATAATGGCTACACCTTC

d_call: .
j_call: TRBJ2-1
cdr3_length: 12
v_call: TRBV20-1
clone_size: .
cdr3_aa: CSANGDYNEQFF
cdr3_nt: TGCAGTGCCAACGGAGACTACAATGAGCAGTTCTTC

d_call: TRBD1
j_call: TRBJ1-6
cdr3_length: 14
v_call: TRBV25-1
clone_size: few
cdr3_aa: CASRGTGYNSPLHF
cdr3_nt: TGTGCCAGCCGGGGGACAGGGTATAATTCACCCCTCCACTTT

d_call: TRBD2
j_call: TRBJ2-7
cdr3_length: 15
v_call: TRBV9
clone_size: once
cdr3_aa: CASSPSGRASYEQYF
cdr3_nt: TGTGCCAGCAGCCCCTCGGGGAGGGCCTCCTACGAGCAGTACTTC